The 22 T cell receptor beta chains below come from one sample, sequenced in a study of shared clonotypes between healthy human individuals. Profiled with immunoSEQ multiplex PCR; TCRdb holds only in-frame clones, not every one. The sample lists hundreds of thousands of clones, roughly 96% occurring once. Naive CD8 cells lacked CD45RO and underwent positive selection for CCR7, leaving out terminally differentiated effector memory CD45RA+ cells. The material sequenced was naive CD8+ T cells sorted from blood. Receptors originate from a woman in her 30s in good health.

The CDR3 nucleotides are TGTGCCAGTAGGGCAGCCGCAAGAAGCACTGAAGCTTTCTTT. It codes for CASRAAARSTEAFF. The chain links TRBV19 to TRBJ1-1; no clear D gene. CDR1 is LNHDA and CDR2 is SQIVND in the germline V gene (reference sequence). CDR3 size: 14 residues. Trimming pared 6 bases from V and 4 bases from J, leaving 15 bases between. Variable domain in full (rest from reference TRBV19 and TRBJ1-1): DGGITQSPKYLFRKEGQNVTLSCEQNLNHDAMYWYRQDPGQGLRLIYYSQIVNDFQKGDIAEGYSVSREKKESFPLTVTSAQKNPTAFYLCASRAAARSTEAFFGQGTRLTVV.

The V gene is TRBV19, the J gene TRBJ2-7; TRBD1 might be the D (6 bases). Deletions cut 5 bases from V and 3 bases from J, with 17 bases between. CDR1 and CDR2 from the germline V gene are LNHDA and SQIVND (reference sequence). This CDR3 is built from 15 residues. The CDR3 here is CASSPKRTAYYEQYF. The CDR3 bases are TGTGCCAGTAGTCCCAAAAGGACAGCTTACTACGAGCAGTACTTC.

The rearrangement joins TRBV11-2 to TRBJ2-7; D gene ambiguous. Trimming removed 0 bases at V and 5 bases at J, with 5 bases between. Germline CDR1 is SGHAT and CDR2 is FQNNGV. CDR3 length: 12 amino acids. The CDR3 DNA follows: TGTGCCAGCAGCTTAGATGGGCACGAGCAGTACTTC. Residues: CASSLDGHEQYF. The entire variable domain, with the rest obtained from reference TRBV11-2 and TRBJ2-7, is as follows: EAGVAQSPRYKIIEKRQSVAFWCNPISGHATLYWYQQILGQGPKLLIQFQNNGVVDDSQLPKDRFSAERLKGVDSTLKIQPAKLEDSAVYLCASSLDGHEQYFGPGTRLTVT.

This chain connects TRBV12-1 to TRBJ2-2; whether TRBD2, the table's D call, matches the DNA was not checked. TRBV12-1 has pseudogene status. The CDR3 is made up of 20 amino acids. In DNA form, the CDR3 reads TGTGCCAGCAGAACCCCCGGGACTAGCGGGAGGGTCGCGAACACCGGGGAGCTGTTTTTT. Its protein product is CASRTPGTSGRVANTGELFF.

This chain uses TRBV7-8 with TRBJ1-1, with D unresolved. In germline, CDR1 is SGHVS, CDR2 FQNEAQ. Trimming stripped 5 bases from V and 3 bases from J, with 10 bases between. The CDR3 is 13 amino acids. The CDR3 sequence is CASSAGGYTEAFF. Here the CDR3 DNA reads TGTGCCAGCAGCGCGGGAGGGTACACTGAAGCTTTCTTT.

This sequence joins TRBV7-9 and TRBJ1-3, with TRBD1 as a possible D gene (5 bases). Per germline, CDR1 SEHNR and CDR2 FQNEAQ (reference sequence). V lost 7 bases and J 2 bases, leaving 15 bases between the germline ends. The CDR3 has 15 residues. In DNA, the CDR3 is TGTGCCAGCACCTTGGGTGGGGGGGCTGGAAACACCATATATTTT. Its translation is CASTLGGGAGNTIYF.

The V and J genes are TRBV15 and TRBJ2-1, with D perhaps matching TRBD2 (6 bases). CDR1 LNHNV and CDR2 YYDKDF come from the germline V gene (reference sequence). V shed 3 bases and J shed 1 base, with 10 bases lying between them. CDR3 length: 15 amino acids. The CDR3 sequence is CATSSPTSSYNEQFF. The DNA for the CDR3 is TGTGCCACCAGCAGTCCGACTAGTTCCTACAATGAGCAGTTCTTC.

This chain uses TRBV27 with TRBJ2-5; the D call may be TRBD1 or TRBD2 (5 bases each). With the DNA end fitting TRBJ2-7 better, the J assignment may be wrong. CDR1 and CDR2 (germline): MNHEY, SMNVEV (reference sequence). This CDR3 has 15 amino acids. As DNA, the CDR3 is TGTGCCAGCAGCCCGAGTTGGGGACGCGACTACGAGCAGTACTTC. Its translation: CASSPSWGRDYEQYF.

The rearrangement uses TRBV5-1 and TRBJ2-2; perhaps D is TRBD1 or TRBD2 (5 bases each). The CDR3 contains 13 residues. Germline lookup yields CDR1 SGHRS and CDR2 YFSETQ. With 6 bases removed from V and 5 bases from J, the gap between germline ends came to 11 bases. The CDR3 sequence is CASITEGTGELFF. Written as DNA, the CDR3 is TGCGCCAGCATCACTGAGGGGACCGGGGAGCTGTTTTTT. The variable domain in full, completed from reference TRBV5-1 and TRBJ2-2, reads KAGVTQTPRYLIKTRGQQVTLSCSPISGHRSVSWYQQTPGQGLQFLFEYFSETQRNKGNFPGRFSGRQFSNSRSEMNVSTLELGDSALYLCASITEGTGELFFGEGSRLTVL.

The rearrangement uses TRBV7-9 and TRBJ2-7; D unresolved. Germline loops: CDR1 SEHNR, CDR2 FQNEAQ (reference sequence). The germline V and J ends were trimmed by 2 bases and 0 bases, with 11 bases remaining between them. This CDR3 has 15 amino acids. As DNA, the CDR3 is TGTGCCAGCAGCTTAAGTAGCCCGAGCTCCTACGAGCAGTACTTC. It translates to CASSLSSPSSYEQYF.

The chain carries TRBV10-3 and TRBJ2-5; 11 bases align to TRBD2. The end of the DNA is better explained by TRBJ2-7, so the J call may be wrong. Germline V gene lookup returns CDR1 ENHRY and CDR2 SYGVKD. The CDR3 is 15 residues long. CDR3 residues: CAIEGRASGRNEQYF. The CDR3 DNA follows: TGTGCCATCGAAGGTCGGGCTAGCGGGAGGAACGAGCAGTACTTC.

The V call is TRBV7-9, the J call TRBJ1-6; unclear D gene. Per germline, CDR1 SEHNR and CDR2 FQNEAQ (reference sequence). Trimming took off 5 bases at V and 0 bases at J, with 11 bases between the two ends. CDR3 size: 16 residues. CDR3 DNA: TGTGCCAGCAGCGACCCCGGGAGCTCCTATAATTCACCCCTCCACTTT. It codes for CASSDPGSSYNSPLHF.

In its sample, this clone was seen once. The V and J genes are TRBV15 and TRBJ2-6, with D maybe TRBD2 (6 bases). There are 18 residues in the CDR3. Trimming pared 3 bases from V and 2 bases from J, leaving 17 bases between. CDR1 and CDR2 from the germline V gene are LNHNV and YYDKDF (reference sequence). CDR3 sequence reads: CATSSRTGDLTGANVLTF. In nucleotides, the CDR3 is TGTGCCACCAGCAGTCGAACGGGGGACCTTACTGGGGCCAACGTCCTGACTTTC.

The rearrangement links TRBV7-8 to TRBJ2-7, with unresolved D. The length of the CDR3 is 13 residues. The germline V gene encodes CDR1 SGHVS and CDR2 FQNEAQ. V lost 5 bases, J lost 0 bases, and 8 bases lay in between. The CDR3: CASSPHSSYEQYF. In nucleotides, the CDR3 is TGTGCCAGCAGCCCACACAGCTCCTACGAGCAGTACTTC.

V and J are TRBV9 and TRBJ1-2; 7 bases are shared with TRBD1. Per germline, CDR1 SGDLS and CDR2 YYNGEE. The CDR3 contains 15 residues. V lost 3 bases, J lost 4 bases, and 9 bases stayed unmatched. The CDR3 coding sequence is TGTGCCAGCAGCGCTCCGACAGGGTCGGTCTATGGCTACACCTTC. Translated, it gives CASSAPTGSVYGYTF.

The chain combines TRBV28 with TRBJ2-5; 7 nucleotides align to TRBD1. The DNA end is more similar to TRBJ2-7, so the J call may be wrong. The CDR3 totals 14 residues. Germline CDR1 MDHEN, CDR2 SYDVKM. CDR3 region: CASSSTGTDYEQYF. CDR3 coding DNA: TGTGCCAGCAGTTCAACCGGGACAGACTACGAGCAGTACTTC.

This rearrangement joins TRBV28 to TRBJ2-5, with D uncertain. With 4 bases removed from V and 3 bases from J, the gap between germline ends came to 15 bases. There are 15 residues in the CDR3. Germline V CDR1 and CDR2: MDHEN, SYDVKM. The CDR3 region is CASSSNLGFEETQYF. For the CDR3, the DNA is TGTGCCAGCAGTTCCAACCTAGGTTTCGAAGAGACCCAGTACTTC.

The chain carries TRBV13 and TRBJ2-7; 9 nucleotides agree with TRBD2. In germline, CDR1 is PRHDT, CDR2 FYEKMQ (reference sequence). The CDR3 sequence is 16 residues long. Germline trimming cut 2 bases from V and 3 bases from J; bases unmatched to any gene: 8. CDR3: CASSLSVAGAIYEQYF. The CDR3 DNA sequence: TGTGCCAGCAGCTTAAGTGTAGCGGGAGCCATCTACGAGCAGTACTTC.

V gene TRBV28 combines with J gene TRBJ2-1, with D maybe TRBD2 (6 bases). Trimming took off 3 bases at V and 0 bases at J, with 12 bases between the two ends. The CDR3 totals 16 residues. Per germline, CDR1 MDHEN and CDR2 SYDVKM. This CDR3 reads CASSLDLADSYNEQFF. The CDR3 DNA sequence: TGTGCCAGCAGTTTGGACTTAGCGGACTCCTACAATGAGCAGTTCTTC.

This chain links TRBV19 with TRBJ1-4; maybe TRBD1 (5 bases). With 1 base removed from V and 4 bases from J, the gap between germline ends came to 10 bases. Germline V gene data show CDR1 as LNHDA and CDR2 as SQIVND (reference sequence). The CDR3 covers 15 residues. The DNA of the CDR3 is TGTGCCAGTAGTATAGGGGGCGGCTTTAATGAAAAACTGTTTTTT. As protein: CASSIGGGFNEKLFF.

This clone has just one count. This chain links TRBV6-1 with TRBJ1-1; D is possibly TRBD1 (5 bases). Germline V gene lookup returns CDR1 MNHNS and CDR2 SASEGT. The length of the CDR3 is 15 residues. V dropped 2 bases and J dropped 4 bases, with 14 bases sitting between them. CDR3 protein: CASSELNRGSTEAFF. The DNA of the CDR3 is TGTGCCAGCAGTGAACTGAACCGGGGGAGCACTGAAGCTTTCTTT.

This chain joins TRBV2 and TRBJ2-7, with D perhaps being TRBD1 or TRBD2 (5 bases each). CDR1 SNHLY and CDR2 FYNNEI come from the germline V gene. The CDR3 spans 15 residues. Trimming removed 6 bases from V and 1 base from J, with 16 bases in between. The CDR3 DNA follows: TGTGCCAGCAGCCGATTGGCCGGGGCGTCCTACGAGCAGTACTTC. Translated, it gives CASSRLAGASYEQYF.